Shown below are 24 T cell receptor beta chains from a single sample sequenced in a study of cytomegalovirus exposure and HLA in healthy donors. With 60 Vbeta and 13 Jbeta primers, the PCR was carried out. Repertoires were generated with immunoSEQ multiplex PCR, while TCRdb's copy carries only in-frame clones and drops some. Found here are roughly 40,000 clones; the top ten clones hold around 7.4%. Specimen: PBMCs. Receptors originate from a male donor in good health and CMV-seronegative.

This chain uses TRBV29-1 with TRBJ2-1, with 10 bases aligning to TRBD1. J was trimmed by 8 bases and V by 7 bases; bases with no gene match: 8. The CDR3 sequence is 13 residues long. CDR1 and CDR2 from the germline V gene are SQVTM and ANQGSEA. The CDR3 DNA reads TGCAGCGCCCGACAGGGGGCGAGTTATGAGCAGTTCTTC. Its translation is CSARQGASYEQFF.

The chain couples TRBV6-5 to TRBJ1-2; 8 positions match TRBD1. Germline trimming cut 2 bases from V and 2 bases from J; bases unmatched to any gene: 4. The CDR3 is 15 amino acids. The germline V gene encodes CDR1 MNHEY and CDR2 SVGAGI. The CDR3 DNA follows: TGTGCCAGCAGTTACGGCCGGACAGGGAACTATGGCTACACCTTC. This encodes CASSYGRTGNYGYTF.

Here the CDR3 reads CAWSEGLAGVKETQYF. For the CDR3, the DNA is TGTGCCTGGAGTGAGGGGCTAGCGGGAGTAAAAGAGACCCAGTACTTC. This chain connects TRBV30 to TRBJ2-5; TRBD2 matches at 10 bases. The CDR3 loop spans 16 amino acids. V dropped 1 base and J dropped 3; count of bases not matched to a gene: 8. Per germline, CDR1 GTSNPN and CDR2 SVGIG (reference sequence).

V usage is TRBV19 and J usage is TRBJ1-5; D is unresolved. V lost 9 bases and J 0 bases, leaving 15 bases between the germline ends. CDR1 is LNHDA and CDR2 is SQIVND in the germline V gene (reference sequence). CDR3 length: 15 amino acids. DNA for the CDR3: TGTGCCAGGGCCAGATGGCACTATAGCAATCAGCCCCAGCATTTT. Its translation is CARARWHYSNQPQHF. The full variable domain, with the rest looked up from reference TRBV19 and TRBJ1-5, is DGGITQSPKYLFRKEGQNVTLSCEQNLNHDAMYWYRQDPGQGLRLIYYSQIVNDFQKGDIAEGYSVSREKKESFPLTVTSAQKNPTAFYLCARARWHYSNQPQHFGDGTRLSIL.

The chain employs TRBV11-2 and TRBJ2-5, with TRBD2 identical over 8 bases. Germline CDR1 SGHAT, CDR2 FQNNGV. Trimming removed 5 bases from V and 0 bases from J; junction bases left unmatched: 8. This CDR3 comprises 16 residues. The CDR3, as DNA: TGTGCCAGCAGCCTCCGGGCTAGCGGGTACCAAGAGACCCAGTACTTC. This gives the protein CASSLRASGYQETQYF. The whole variable domain, remainder taken from reference TRBV11-2 and TRBJ2-5, is EAGVAQSPRYKIIEKRQSVAFWCNPISGHATLYWYQQILGQGPKLLIQFQNNGVVDDSQLPKDRFSAERLKGVDSTLKIQPAKLEDSAVYLCASSLRASGYQETQYFGPGTRLLVL.

The CDR3 region has the DNA TGTGCCAGCTCACCGTCGTGGGCTCAGGGGGAGGAGGAGACCCAGTACTTC. Protein sequence: CASSPSWAQGEEETQYF. The chain recombines TRBV18 with TRBJ2-5; perhaps TRBD1 as D (7 bases). From germline, CDR1 is KGHSH and CDR2 LQKENI. CDR3 length equals 17 residues. The V end lost 3 bases, the J end lost 5 bases, and 22 bases lay between the germline ends.

The V gene is TRBV4-3, the J gene TRBJ2-1; TRBD2 aligns across 9 bases. From germline, CDR1 is LGHNA and CDR2 YSLEER. Trimming removed 0 bases from V and 3 bases from J; junction bases left unmatched: 9. This CDR3 comprises 18 residues. The CDR3 here is CASSQDRSLAGRYNEQFF. The CDR3 DNA follows: TGCGCCAGCAGCCAAGATCGGAGTCTAGCGGGACGCTACAATGAGCAGTTCTTC.

The genes are TRBV6-1 and TRBJ1-5; D gene unclear. The germline V gene encodes CDR1 MNHNS and CDR2 SASEGT. The CDR3 has 16 residues. The V and J ends lost 2 bases and 3 bases respectively, with 14 bases between them. CDR3 sequence (DNA): TGTGCCAGCAGTGAAAGAATGGGAGGGATCAATCAGCCCCAGCATTTT. This translates into CASSERMGGINQPQHF.

The chain is built from TRBV6-5 and TRBJ1-2; the D gene is possibly TRBD1 (6 bases). The germline V and J ends were trimmed by 8 bases and 5 bases, with 18 bases remaining between them. Germline V gives CDR1 MNHEY, CDR2 SVGAGI. The CDR3 has 14 amino acids. CDR3 coding DNA: TGTGCCAGCCGCCGCGGGGGGGGCGCATATGGCTACACCTTC. This translates into CASRRGGGAYGYTF.

V is TRBV7-6 and J is TRBJ2-1; 8 bases are shared with TRBD2. The V segment lost 0 bases and the J segment 0 bases; nucleotides outside the gene matches: 4. CDR3 size: 17 residues. Per germline, CDR1 SGHVS and CDR2 FNYEAQ. The CDR3 coding sequence is TGTGCCAGCAGCTTAGCACCGGGAGGGCCCTCCTACAATGAGCAGTTCTTC. As protein: CASSLAPGGPSYNEQFF.

V usage is TRBV28 and J usage is TRBJ2-4, with D possibly TRBD1 on 6 matching bases. Germline V CDR1 and CDR2: MDHEN, SYDVKM. The CDR3 runs 12 residues. Trimming shortened V by 5 bases and J by 7 bases, and 9 bases separated the two germline ends. Here the CDR3 reads CASSPQGNIQYF. The CDR3 DNA is TGTGCCAGCAGTCCACAGGGTAACATTCAGTACTTC.

The rearrangement links TRBV19 to TRBJ2-1; the D gene is possibly TRBD1 (5 bases). CDR1 and CDR2 from the germline V gene are LNHDA and SQIVND (reference sequence). The V gene lost 7 bases and the J gene lost 7 bases, with 20 bases spanning the gap. The CDR3 runs 15 residues. The CDR3 sequence: CASNLGVNWPNEQFF. DNA of the CDR3: TGTGCCAGTAACTTAGGGGTAAATTGGCCTAATGAGCAGTTCTTC.

V gene TRBV28 combines with J gene TRBJ1-5; TRBD1 agrees at 7 bases. This CDR3 is built from 16 residues. Trimming removed 1 base from V and 5 bases from J; junction bases left unmatched: 8. The germline V gene encodes CDR1 MDHEN and CDR2 SYDVKM. Written as DNA, the CDR3 is TGTGCCAGCAGTTTATCGGAGGGGGCGCGTTATCAGCCCCAGCATTTT. It translates to CASSLSEGARYQPQHF. Drawing the rest from reference TRBV28 and TRBJ1-5, the complete variable domain is DVKVTQSSRYLVKRTGEKVFLECVQDMDHENMFWYRQDPGLGLRLIYFSYDVKMKEKGDIPEGYSVSREKKERFSLILESASTNQTSMYLCASSLSEGARYQPQHFGDGTRLSIL.

The chain has TRBV2 and TRBJ2-2; D not certain. V lost 10 bases, J lost 1 base, and 10 bases lay in between. From germline, CDR1 is SNHLY and CDR2 FYNNEI. The CDR3 extends over 13 amino acids. The CDR3 region is CATNKLNTGELFF. DNA for the CDR3: TGTGCCACCAACAAATTGAACACCGGGGAGCTGTTTTTT.

The V gene is TRBV5-1, the J gene TRBJ2-5; a weak D match, TRBD1 (6 bases). This CDR3 is built from 15 residues. The germline V and J ends were trimmed by 5 bases and 5 bases, with 19 bases remaining between them. The V gene's germline CDR1 is SGHRS and CDR2 YFSETQ. The CDR3 is CASSSGTSPWETQYF. CDR3 nucleotide sequence: TGCGCCAGCAGTTCCGGGACAAGCCCTTGGGAGACCCAGTACTTC.

The chain uses TRBV5-1 and TRBJ2-5; D is uncertain. The V gene's germline CDR1 is SGHRS and CDR2 YFSETQ. V gave up 4 bases and J gave up 1 base, with 5 bases separating them. The CDR3 is 12 amino acids. The CDR3 sequence: CASSLSQETQYF. The CDR3 DNA is TGCGCCAGCAGCCTATCCCAAGAGACCCAGTACTTC.

This rearrangement joins TRBV11-3 to TRBJ2-1; 10 bases are shared with TRBD2. Per the germline V gene, CDR1 is SGHNT and CDR2 is YENEEA. Trimming took 2 bases from V and 10 from J; bases not matched to a gene: 5. The CDR3 runs 14 residues. The chain's CDR3 is CASSLPGLAREQFF. In DNA, the CDR3 is TGTGCCAGCAGCTTACCGGGACTAGCGCGAGAGCAGTTCTTC.

With respect to this clone: The same CDR3 arises from other DNA sequences in this sample as well. V usage is TRBV5-1 and J usage is TRBJ2-3, with 10 bases matching TRBD2. This CDR3 region has 16 residues. CDR1 is SGHRS and CDR2 is YFSETQ in the germline V gene. V lost 2 bases and J lost 1; bases outside the gene matches: 4. In DNA form, the CDR3 reads TGCGCCAGCAGCTTAGGGGGGACTAGCGGCACAGATACGCAGTATTTT. Translated, it gives CASSLGGTSGTDTQYF.

V and J are TRBV1 and TRBJ2-1; TRBD2, the D gene given by the table, was not confirmed from the DNA. TRBV1 is flagged as a pseudogene. The CDR3 totals 13 residues. This chain's CDR3 is CTRRLAAYNEQFF. The CDR3 region has the DNA TGCACCAGAAGACTAGCGGCCTACAATGAGCAGTTCTTC.

The chain has TRBV27 and TRBJ2-1; no reliable D call. The CDR3 consists of 15 residues. The germline V gene encodes CDR1 MNHEY and CDR2 SMNVEV (reference sequence). The V end lost 2 bases, the J end lost 0 bases, and 8 bases lay between the germline ends. The chain's CDR3 is CASSLVPSSYNEQFF. The DNA for the CDR3 is TGTGCCAGCAGTTTAGTGCCCAGCTCCTACAATGAGCAGTTCTTC.

V and J are TRBV6-1 and TRBJ1-5, with a tentative D call TRBD1 (6 bases). The V and J ends lost 7 bases and 5 bases respectively, with 9 bases between them. Germline V gene lookup returns CDR1 MNHNS and CDR2 SASEGT. The CDR3 is made up of 12 amino acids. The CDR3 DNA is TGTGCCAGCAAAACAGGGTATCAGCCCCAGCATTTT. This codes for CASKTGYQPQHF.

The chain uses TRBV19 and TRBJ2-1; 10 bases are a match to TRBD2. In germline, CDR1 is LNHDA, CDR2 SQIVND (reference sequence). This CDR3 spans 15 amino acids. With V trimmed by 8 bases and J by 9 bases, 13 bases remained unmatched. The CDR3 sequence is CASARAGGKAGEQFF. Here the CDR3 DNA reads TGTGCCAGTGCCAGAGCGGGAGGGAAGGCAGGTGAGCAGTTCTTC.

This chain joins TRBV11-2 and TRBJ2-5; 8 bases are a match to TRBD1. The V gene end was trimmed by 5 bases and the J gene end by 4 bases; junction bases not matched to a gene: 6. In germline, CDR1 is SGHAT, CDR2 FQNNGV. This CDR3 comprises 14 residues. The CDR3 sequence: CASSAGGQGETQYF. CDR3 DNA sequence: TGTGCCAGCAGCGCCGGCGGACAGGGAGAGACCCAGTACTTC.

This chain connects TRBV7-2 to TRBJ2-5, with D perhaps matching TRBD2 (5 bases). V lost 1 base and J 3 bases, leaving 18 bases between the germline ends. Germline CDR1 SGHTA, CDR2 FQGNSA. The CDR3 extends over 17 amino acids. In nucleotides, the CDR3 is TGTGCCAGCAGCTTAGACCTAACTAGGCCGAGGGAAGAGACCCAGTACTTC. It yields the protein CASSLDLTRPREETQYF.